This is a list of T cell receptor beta chains from one sample in a study of cytomegalovirus exposure and HLA in healthy donors. Here immunoSEQ multiplex PCR was the method, and the copy in TCRdb shows in-frame clones only, minus some. The profile shows more than 95,000 clones, 75% to 85% of them singletons. The sample consisted of PBMCs. The receptor set was obtained from a man between 18 and 35 years old in good health and CMV-seronegative. Each CDR3 is given with its conserved first and last residue. D genes are given only for firm matches. Part of the rows lack a size; the others show once, few, many or a class for expanded clones.

j_gene: TRBJ2-2
d_gene: TRBD2
abundance: -
v_gene: TRBV11-2
CDR3nt: TGTGCCAGCAGCTTACCGGGACTAGCGGGGGGGGAGCTGTTTTTT
CDR3aa: CASSLPGLAGGELFF

j_gene: TRBJ2-1
d_gene: TRBD2
abundance: few
v_gene: TRBV9
CDR3nt: TGTGCCAGCAGCGTTAGCGGGAGGGCCGATGAGCAGTTCTTC
CDR3aa: CASSVSGRADEQFF

j_gene: TRBJ1-2
d_gene: TRBD1
abundance: -
v_gene: TRBV27
CDR3nt: TGTGCCAGCAGTTTCTCTGGACAGGGGGTTTATAGCGGCTACACCTTC
CDR3aa: CASSFSGQGVYSGYTF

j_gene: TRBJ2-1
d_gene: -
abundance: -
v_gene: TRBV7-3
CDR3nt: TGTGCCAGCAGCTTAGGGGGGTCCAATGAGCAGTTCTTC
CDR3aa: CASSLGGSNEQFF

j_gene: TRBJ2-3
d_gene: -
abundance: -
v_gene: TRBV6-5
CDR3nt: TGTGCCAGCAGTGCCGGAGCTAGCACAGATACGCAGTATTTT
CDR3aa: CASSAGASTDTQYF

j_gene: TRBJ1-3
d_gene: -
abundance: -
v_gene: TRBV6-5
CDR3nt: TGTGCCAGCAGTTACAGTCTAGCTCCTGGAAACACCATATATTTT
CDR3aa: CASSYSLAPGNTIYF

j_gene: TRBJ1-4
d_gene: -
abundance: -
v_gene: TRBV30
CDR3nt: TGTGCCTGGACCGACTCAACTAATGAAAAACTGTTTTTT
CDR3aa: CAWTDSTNEKLFF

j_gene: TRBJ2-7
d_gene: TRBD1
abundance: -
v_gene: TRBV10-3
CDR3nt: TGTGCCATCAGTACAGGGGGCTACGAGCAGTACTTC
CDR3aa: CAISTGGYEQYF

j_gene: TRBJ1-2
d_gene: -
abundance: -
v_gene: TRBV7-2
CDR3nt: TGTGCCAGCAGCCCCATTTGGAGTGGCTACACCTTC
CDR3aa: CASSPIWSGYTF

j_gene: TRBJ2-1
d_gene: TRBD2
abundance: -
v_gene: TRBV10-3
CDR3nt: TGTGCCATCAGGGGACTAGCGGGAGAATATGAGCAGTTCTTC
CDR3aa: CAIRGLAGEYEQFF

j_gene: TRBJ2-5
d_gene: TRBD2
abundance: -
v_gene: TRBV2
CDR3nt: TGTGCCAGCAGAGCCCGGGACTACCCCCAAGAGACCCAGTACTTC
CDR3aa: CASRARDYPQETQYF

j_gene: TRBJ1-1
d_gene: -
abundance: -
v_gene: TRBV19
CDR3nt: TGTGCCAGTAGTATCCCCAGGCTGAACACTGAAGCTTTCTTT
CDR3aa: CASSIPRLNTEAFF

j_gene: TRBJ1-4
d_gene: -
abundance: -
v_gene: TRBV12-5
CDR3nt: TGTGCTAGTGGTTTGGTACATTTCGTCCGGGAAGGGAATGAAAAACTGTTTTTT
CDR3aa: CASGLVHFVREGNEKLFF

j_gene: TRBJ2-2
d_gene: -
abundance: few
v_gene: TRBV6-4
CDR3nt: TGTGCCAGCAGTACAGGCACCGGGGAGCTGTTTTTT
CDR3aa: CASSTGTGELFF

j_gene: TRBJ2-3
d_gene: -
abundance: -
v_gene: TRBV6-1
CDR3nt: TGTGCCAGCAGACGAAGCGGGCCCGCCACAGATACGCAGTATTTT
CDR3aa: CASRRSGPATDTQYF

j_gene: TRBJ2-1
d_gene: TRBD2
abundance: -
v_gene: TRBV5-1
CDR3nt: TGCGCCAGCAGCCAAAGCGGGAGGGCCGACAATGAGCAGTTCTTC
CDR3aa: CASSQSGRADNEQFF

j_gene: TRBJ2-1
d_gene: TRBD2
abundance: -
v_gene: TRBV29-1
CDR3nt: TGCAGCGTTGGGGTAGCGGGGGTCTACAATGAGCAGTTCTTC
CDR3aa: CSVGVAGVYNEQFF

j_gene: TRBJ1-1
d_gene: TRBD1
abundance: -
v_gene: TRBV6-1
CDR3nt: TGTGCCAGCAGTCGTCCCGGGACAGGGAACACTGAAGCTTTCTTT
CDR3aa: CASSRPGTGNTEAFF

j_gene: TRBJ2-7
d_gene: TRBD1
abundance: -
v_gene: TRBV6-6
CDR3nt: TGTGCCAGCAGCCGGACAGGGTGGAACGAGCAGTACTTC
CDR3aa: CASSRTGWNEQYF

j_gene: TRBJ2-7
d_gene: -
abundance: -
v_gene: TRBV7-2
CDR3nt: TGTGCCAGCAGTGGGGCCGCCGAGCAGTACTTC
CDR3aa: CASSGAAEQYF